This TCR beta chain emerged from a study of blood T cell repertoires in COVID-19. Study as a whole: COVID-19 samples, acute and convalescent, were from the United States, Italy and Spain. PBMCs, B-cell-depleted T cells, or T cells provided the cDNA or gDNA that made up the material.

Study processing details: The assay estimated nucleated cells by amplifying reference gene primers. The repertoire was sequenced with immunoSEQ multiplex PCR; TCRdb's copy has only in-frame clones and lacks some. Clone size and V and J calls were adopted from that table, with D and trimming inferred from the DNA. The top ten clones hold about 1.2% of a sample with a few hundred thousand clones, 65% to 85% of them seen once. Trimming took off 6 bases at V and 1 base at J, with 13 bases between the two ends. The V gene's germline CDR1 is MNHEY and CDR2 SVGAGI. The CDR3 is 14 amino acids. The clonotype comes from a woman aged 50 to 60 with acute or convalescent COVID-19. The V gene is TRBV6-5, the J gene TRBJ2-7; no definite D call. Material for sequencing was peripheral blood. The CDR3 loop is CASSLLPRSYEQYF. The CDR3 DNA is TGTGCCAGCAGCCTACTTCCTAGATCCTACGAGCAGTACTTC.